A selection of T cell receptor beta chains follows, all from one sample in a study of blood T cell repertoires in COVID-19. Produced via immunoSEQ multiplex PCR; TCRdb's table is partial and in-frame only. The sample records approximately 150,000 clones, around 84% being singletons. Sequencing was done on a sample of peripheral blood. These receptors originate from a woman aged 60-70 years with acute or convalescent COVID-19. The CDR3 runs from the conserved cysteine through the conserved F or W. The D gene is left open where the match is weak. Clone size appears in some rows only: once, few, many, or a class for an expanded clone.

d_call: -; j_call: TRBJ1-3; v_call: TRBV5-4; clone_size: -; cdr3_aa: CASSLDSSGNTIYF; cdr3_nt: TGTGCCAGCAGCTTGGACAGCTCTGGAAACACCATATATTTT
d_call: -; j_call: TRBJ1-3; v_call: TRBV4-3; clone_size: few; cdr3_aa: CASSQVRDFSGNTIYF; cdr3_nt: TGCGCCAGCAGCCAAGTTCGGGACTTCTCTGGAAACACCATATATTTT
d_call: TRBD2; j_call: TRBJ2-3; v_call: TRBV19; clone_size: -; cdr3_aa: CASKAGGPTDTQYF; cdr3_nt: TGTGCCAGTAAGGCGGGGGGGCCGACAGATACGCAGTATTTT
d_call: TRBD1; j_call: TRBJ2-7; v_call: TRBV11-3; clone_size: -; cdr3_aa: CASSFKTGSTYEQYF; cdr3_nt: TGTGCCAGCAGCTTCAAGACAGGGTCCACCTACGAGCAGTACTTC
d_call: -; j_call: TRBJ1-2; v_call: TRBV28; clone_size: -; cdr3_aa: CASSATDYGYTF; cdr3_nt: TGTGCCAGCAGTGCGACAGACTATGGCTACACCTTC
d_call: TRBD1; j_call: TRBJ1-1; v_call: TRBV5-8; clone_size: -; cdr3_aa: CASRPTGRGAEAFF; cdr3_nt: TGTGCCAGCAGACCGACAGGGAGAGGGGCTGAAGCTTTCTTT
d_call: -; j_call: TRBJ1-2; v_call: TRBV11-2; clone_size: -; cdr3_aa: CASSSSGEYGYTF; cdr3_nt: TGTGCCAGCAGCTCTAGCGGGGAATATGGCTACACCTTC
d_call: TRBD1; j_call: TRBJ2-5; v_call: TRBV18; clone_size: -; cdr3_aa: CASSPLTGVQETQYF; cdr3_nt: TGTGCCAGCTCACCCCTGACAGGGGTCCAAGAGACCCAGTACTTC
d_call: TRBD1; j_call: TRBJ1-2; v_call: TRBV28; clone_size: -; cdr3_aa: CASSSMTGINYGYTF; cdr3_nt: TGTGCCAGCAGCAGTATGACAGGGATTAACTATGGCTACACCTTC
d_call: -; j_call: TRBJ2-7; v_call: TRBV10-2; clone_size: -; cdr3_aa: CASSEPGVGEQYF; cdr3_nt: TGCGCCAGCAGTGAGCCGGGGGTGGGCGAGCAGTACTTC
d_call: -; j_call: TRBJ2-5; v_call: TRBV7-8; clone_size: -; cdr3_aa: CASSLGRRIQETQYF; cdr3_nt: TGTGCCAGCAGCTTAGGACGGAGAATCCAAGAGACCCAGTACTTC
d_call: -; j_call: TRBJ1-3; v_call: TRBV4-3; clone_size: -; cdr3_aa: CASSQDFFVGNTIYF; cdr3_nt: TGCGCCAGCAGCCAAGATTTTTTCGTCGGAAACACCATATATTTT
d_call: TRBD1; j_call: TRBJ1-5; v_call: TRBV28; clone_size: -; cdr3_aa: CASSRQGALDSNQPQHF; cdr3_nt: TGTGCCAGCAGCCGACAGGGGGCCCTGGATAGCAATCAGCCCCAGCATTTT
d_call: -; j_call: TRBJ2-1; v_call: TRBV20-1; clone_size: once; cdr3_aa: CSALQFNEQFF; cdr3_nt: TGCAGTGCCCTACAGTTCAATGAGCAGTTCTTC
d_call: -; j_call: TRBJ1-3; v_call: TRBV4-1; clone_size: -; cdr3_aa: CASSQAPAGGNTIYF; cdr3_nt: TGCGCCAGCAGCCAAGCCCCGGCGGGGGGAAACACCATATATTTT
d_call: TRBD2; j_call: TRBJ2-2; v_call: TRBV12-5; clone_size: -; cdr3_aa: CASGPWGGIGTGELFF; cdr3_nt: TGTGCTAGTGGCCCGTGGGGGGGGATCGGCACCGGGGAGCTGTTTTTT
d_call: -; j_call: TRBJ2-7; v_call: TRBV21-1; clone_size: -; cdr3_aa: CASSTRSSYEQYF; cdr3_nt: TGTGCCAGCAGCACCAGATCTTCCTACGAGCAGTACTTC
d_call: TRBD2; j_call: TRBJ2-1; v_call: TRBV5-1; clone_size: -; cdr3_aa: CASSLAAGSYNEQFF; cdr3_nt: TGCGCCAGCAGCTTGGCAGCGGGGTCCTACAATGAGCAGTTCTTC
d_call: -; j_call: TRBJ2-3; v_call: TRBV28; clone_size: -; cdr3_aa: CASSLFRASDTDTQYF; cdr3_nt: TGTGCCAGCAGTTTATTTCGGGCTAGCGACACAGATACGCAGTATTTT
d_call: -; j_call: TRBJ1-2; v_call: TRBV5-1; clone_size: -; cdr3_aa: CASSLAGTSYGYTF; cdr3_nt: TGCGCCAGCAGCTTGGCCGGGACATCCTATGGCTACACCTTC
d_call: TRBD2; j_call: TRBJ2-5; v_call: TRBV24-1; clone_size: -; cdr3_aa: CATSDLRTSGVQETQYF; cdr3_nt: TGTGCCACCAGTGATTTGCGGACTAGCGGGGTACAAGAGACCCAGTACTTC
d_call: TRBD1; j_call: TRBJ1-3; v_call: TRBV30; clone_size: -; cdr3_aa: CAWSVGQGRGGNTIYF; cdr3_nt: TGTGCCTGGAGTGTAGGACAGGGGAGAGGTGGAAACACCATATATTTT
d_call: -; j_call: TRBJ1-2; v_call: TRBV9; clone_size: -; cdr3_aa: CASSVEAAPVYGYTF; cdr3_nt: TGTGCCAGCAGCGTAGAAGCTGCACCCGTCTATGGCTACACCTTC
d_call: TRBD2; j_call: TRBJ2-3; v_call: TRBV28; clone_size: medium-sized; cdr3_aa: CASSLSLSSGGLTDTQYF; cdr3_nt: TGTGCCAGCAGTTTATCTCTATCTAGCGGGGGGCTCACAGATACGCAGTATTTT
d_call: TRBD1; j_call: TRBJ2-5; v_call: TRBV5-8; clone_size: -; cdr3_aa: CASSPTGVGTQYF; cdr3_nt: TGTGCCAGCAGCCCGACAGGGGTTGGGACCCAGTACTTC
d_call: -; j_call: TRBJ1-1; v_call: TRBV12-3/TRBV12-4; clone_size: -; cdr3_aa: CASIGRENTEAFF; cdr3_nt: TGTGCCAGCATTGGCAGGGAGAACACTGAAGCTTTCTTT
d_call: -; j_call: TRBJ1-5; v_call: TRBV11-2; clone_size: few; cdr3_aa: CASSLGRGGSNQPQHF; cdr3_nt: TGTGCCAGCAGCTTAGGGCGGGGGGGTAGCAATCAGCCCCAGCATTTT
d_call: TRBD1; j_call: TRBJ1-3; v_call: TRBV5-6; clone_size: once; cdr3_aa: CASRKTGLGNTIYF; cdr3_nt: TGTGCCAGCAGGAAGACAGGGTTGGGAAACACCATATATTTT
d_call: -; j_call: TRBJ1-2; v_call: TRBV7-9; clone_size: -; cdr3_aa: CASSLGQSGPYGYTF; cdr3_nt: TGTGCCAGCAGCTTAGGACAGTCCGGGCCATATGGCTACACCTTC
d_call: TRBD1; j_call: TRBJ2-7; v_call: TRBV4-3; clone_size: -; cdr3_aa: CASSPSDRQGYEQYF; cdr3_nt: TGCGCCAGCAGCCCCTCAGACCGACAGGGGTACGAGCAGTACTTC
d_call: -; j_call: TRBJ2-3; v_call: TRBV5-8; clone_size: -; cdr3_aa: CASSRPTGGTTDTQYF; cdr3_nt: TGTGCCAGCAGCCGACCCACGGGTGGTACTACAGATACGCAGTATTTT
d_call: TRBD2; j_call: TRBJ2-5; v_call: TRBV12-3/TRBV12-4; clone_size: -; cdr3_aa: CASGGGLRETQYF; cdr3_nt: TGTGCCAGCGGCGGGGGACTCCGAGAGACCCAGTACTTC
d_call: -; j_call: TRBJ2-7; v_call: TRBV20-1; clone_size: -; cdr3_aa: CSASRSGRSSYEQYF; cdr3_nt: TGCAGTGCTAGTAGGTCTGGGCGTAGTTCCTACGAGCAGTACTTC
d_call: TRBD1; j_call: TRBJ1-5; v_call: TRBV19; clone_size: many; cdr3_aa: CASSTPGQGTQPQHF; cdr3_nt: TGTGCCAGTAGTACTCCGGGACAGGGCACGCAGCCCCAGCATTTT
d_call: -; j_call: TRBJ2-2; v_call: TRBV3-1/TRBV3-2; clone_size: few; cdr3_aa: CASSQGLGGGELFF; cdr3_nt: TGTGCCAGCAGCCAGGGACTGGGTGGCGGGGAGCTGTTTTTT
d_call: TRBD2; j_call: TRBJ2-2; v_call: TRBV9; clone_size: -; cdr3_aa: CASSVGASGGGGELFF; cdr3_nt: TGTGCCAGCAGCGTAGGCGCTAGCGGGGGAGGAGGGGAGCTGTTTTTT
d_call: TRBD2; j_call: TRBJ2-1; v_call: TRBV11-3; clone_size: -; cdr3_aa: CASSSAGGSYNEQFF; cdr3_nt: TGTGCCAGCAGCTCAGCGGGAGGCTCCTACAATGAGCAGTTCTTC
d_call: TRBD2; j_call: TRBJ2-3; v_call: TRBV11-2; clone_size: -; cdr3_aa: CVSCERGVADTQYF; cdr3_nt: TGTGTCTCTTGCGAGCGGGGGGTGGCAGATACGCAGTATTTT
d_call: -; j_call: TRBJ2-5; v_call: TRBV6-1; clone_size: -; cdr3_aa: CASSEIGGAGIETQYF; cdr3_nt: TGTGCCAGCAGTGAGATAGGGGGCGCGGGAATAGAGACCCAGTACTTC
d_call: -; j_call: TRBJ2-5; v_call: TRBV7-6; clone_size: -; cdr3_aa: CASSLGEAQYF; cdr3_nt: TGTGCCAGCAGCTTAGGAGAGGCCCAGTACTTC
d_call: -; j_call: TRBJ2-3; v_call: TRBV9; clone_size: -; cdr3_aa: CASSAADTQYF; cdr3_nt: TGTGCCAGCAGCGCTGCAGATACGCAGTATTTT
d_call: -; j_call: TRBJ2-7; v_call: TRBV28; clone_size: -; cdr3_aa: CASSFIYEQYF; cdr3_nt: TGTGCCAGCAGTTTTATCTACGAGCAGTACTTC
d_call: TRBD1; j_call: TRBJ1-1; v_call: TRBV27; clone_size: -; cdr3_aa: CASSAGQTTEAFF; cdr3_nt: TGTGCCAGCAGTGCGGGACAGACCACTGAAGCTTTCTTT
d_call: -; j_call: TRBJ1-1; v_call: TRBV11-3; clone_size: -; cdr3_aa: CASSLGRLPLGSTEAFF; cdr3_nt: TGTGCCAGCAGCTTAGGCCGGTTACCCCTCGGGAGCACTGAAGCTTTCTTT
d_call: -; j_call: TRBJ2-5; v_call: TRBV7-9; clone_size: -; cdr3_aa: CASSSSTAFNQYF; cdr3_nt: TGTGCCAGCAGCTCATCGACAGCGTTTAACCAGTACTTC
d_call: -; j_call: TRBJ2-2; v_call: TRBV5-5; clone_size: -; cdr3_aa: CASSLNGWEVAGELFF; cdr3_nt: TGTGCCAGCAGCCTGAACGGGTGGGAGGTAGCCGGGGAGCTGTTTTTT
d_call: -; j_call: TRBJ2-5; v_call: TRBV20-1; clone_size: -; cdr3_aa: CSAGRMETQYF; cdr3_nt: TGCAGTGCAGGCAGGATGGAGACCCAGTACTTC
d_call: -; j_call: TRBJ1-2; v_call: TRBV6-5; clone_size: -; cdr3_aa: CASSPTRRASYGYTF; cdr3_nt: TGTGCCAGCAGCCCGACTAGGAGGGCCTCATATGGCTACACCTTC
d_call: -; j_call: TRBJ2-3; v_call: TRBV11-3; clone_size: once; cdr3_aa: CASSLGRPGEADTQYF; cdr3_nt: TGTGCCAGCAGCTTAGGACGCCCGGGAGAAGCAGATACGCAGTATTTT
d_call: TRBD2; j_call: TRBJ2-1; v_call: TRBV7-2; clone_size: -; cdr3_aa: CASSFLAGGPYNEQFF; cdr3_nt: TGTGCCAGCAGCTTTCTGGCGGGGGGCCCCTACAATGAGCAGTTCTTC
d_call: -; j_call: TRBJ1-3; v_call: TRBV7-9; clone_size: -; cdr3_aa: CAAGAAAYTIYF; cdr3_nt: TGTGCTGCAGGGGCCGCTGCGTACACCATATATTTT
d_call: -; j_call: TRBJ1-4; v_call: TRBV6-2/TRBV6-3; clone_size: -; cdr3_aa: CASSLDTPGGKLFF; cdr3_nt: TGTGCCAGCAGTCTGGACACACCGGGAGGAAAACTGTTTTTT
d_call: -; j_call: TRBJ2-7; v_call: TRBV11-3; clone_size: -; cdr3_aa: CASSLRKGAYEQYF; cdr3_nt: TGTGCCAGCAGCTTAAGGAAGGGGGCCTACGAGCAGTACTTC
d_call: -; j_call: TRBJ1-6; v_call: TRBV19; clone_size: -; cdr3_aa: CASRAEGGRYNSPLHF; cdr3_nt: TGTGCCAGTAGAGCCGAGGGTGGCAGATATAATTCACCCCTCCACTTT
d_call: TRBD1; j_call: TRBJ1-6; v_call: TRBV4-3; clone_size: -; cdr3_aa: CASSQDRGLGSYNSPLHF; cdr3_nt: TGCGCCAGCAGCCAAGACAGGGGGTTAGGGTCCTATAATTCACCCCTCCACTTT
d_call: TRBD1; j_call: TRBJ1-2; v_call: TRBV11-2; clone_size: -; cdr3_aa: CASSSHWDSYGYTF; cdr3_nt: TGTGCCAGCAGCTCGCACTGGGACAGCTATGGCTACACCTTC